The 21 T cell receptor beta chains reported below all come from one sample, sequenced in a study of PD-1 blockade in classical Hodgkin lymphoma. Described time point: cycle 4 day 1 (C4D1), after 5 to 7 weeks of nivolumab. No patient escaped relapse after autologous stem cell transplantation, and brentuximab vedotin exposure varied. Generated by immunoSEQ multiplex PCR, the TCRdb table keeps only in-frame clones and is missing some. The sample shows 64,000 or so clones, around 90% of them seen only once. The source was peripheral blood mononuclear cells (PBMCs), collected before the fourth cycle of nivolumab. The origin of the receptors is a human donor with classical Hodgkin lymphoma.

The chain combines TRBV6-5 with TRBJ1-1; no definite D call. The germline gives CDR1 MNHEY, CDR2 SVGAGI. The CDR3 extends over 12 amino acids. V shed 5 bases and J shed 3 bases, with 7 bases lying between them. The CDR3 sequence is CASSRRDTEAFF. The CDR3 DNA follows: TGTGCCAGCAGTCGACGGGACACTGAAGCTTTCTTT.

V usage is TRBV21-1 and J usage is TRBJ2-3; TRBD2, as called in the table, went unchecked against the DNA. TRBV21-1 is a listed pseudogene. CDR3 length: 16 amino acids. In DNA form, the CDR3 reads TGTGCCACCGAGCTAGCGGGGGGCCAGGTTCGGTCGACGCAGTATTTT. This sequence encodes CATELAGGQVRSTQYF.

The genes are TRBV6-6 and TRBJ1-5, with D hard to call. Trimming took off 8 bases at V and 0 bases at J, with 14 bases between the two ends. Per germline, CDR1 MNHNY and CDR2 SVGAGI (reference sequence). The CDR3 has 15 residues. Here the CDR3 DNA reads TGTGCCAGCCGGAGACGGTTATATAGCAATCAGCCCCAGCATTTT. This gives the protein CASRRRLYSNQPQHF.

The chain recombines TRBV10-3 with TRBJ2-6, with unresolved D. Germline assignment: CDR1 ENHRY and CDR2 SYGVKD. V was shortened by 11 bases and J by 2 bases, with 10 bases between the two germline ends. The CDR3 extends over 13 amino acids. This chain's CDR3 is CAADSPGANVLTF. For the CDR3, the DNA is TGTGCCGCCGACTCACCTGGGGCCAACGTCCTGACTTTC.

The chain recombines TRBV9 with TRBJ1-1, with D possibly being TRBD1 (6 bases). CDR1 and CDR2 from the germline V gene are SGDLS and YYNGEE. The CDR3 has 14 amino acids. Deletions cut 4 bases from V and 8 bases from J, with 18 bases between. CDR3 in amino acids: CASSPTLTGKEAFF. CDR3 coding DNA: TGTGCCAGCAGCCCCACTCTAACAGGGAAAGAAGCTTTCTTT.

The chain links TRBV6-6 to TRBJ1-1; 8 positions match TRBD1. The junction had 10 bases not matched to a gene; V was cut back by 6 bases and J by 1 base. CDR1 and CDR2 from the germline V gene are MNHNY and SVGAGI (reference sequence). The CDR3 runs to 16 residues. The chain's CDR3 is CASSPPRTGQNTEAFF. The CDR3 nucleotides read TGTGCCAGCAGCCCTCCTCGGACAGGGCAGAACACTGAAGCTTTCTTT.

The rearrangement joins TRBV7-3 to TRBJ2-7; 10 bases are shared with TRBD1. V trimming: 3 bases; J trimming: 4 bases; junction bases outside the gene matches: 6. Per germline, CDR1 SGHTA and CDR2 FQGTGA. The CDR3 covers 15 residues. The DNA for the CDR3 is TGTGCCAGCAGCTTTGGGACAGGGGTCCTATACGAGCAGTACTTC. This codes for CASSFGTGVLYEQYF.

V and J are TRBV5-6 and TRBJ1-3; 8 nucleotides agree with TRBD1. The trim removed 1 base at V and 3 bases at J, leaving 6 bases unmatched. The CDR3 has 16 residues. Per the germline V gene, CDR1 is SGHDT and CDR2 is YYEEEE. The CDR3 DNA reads TGTGCCAGCAGCTTGATCAGGACAGGGATTGGAAACACCATATATTTT. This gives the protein CASSLIRTGIGNTIYF.

The CDR3 nucleotides are TGTGCCAGCAGTGAGGGGAACGGTGCAAATTCACCCCTCCACTTT. It yields the protein CASSEGNGANSPLHF. The chain employs TRBV6-1 and TRBJ1-6; D is undetermined. With 3 bases removed from V and 7 bases from J, the gap between germline ends came to 13 bases. Germline CDR1 is MNHNS and CDR2 is SASEGT. The CDR3 consists of 15 residues.

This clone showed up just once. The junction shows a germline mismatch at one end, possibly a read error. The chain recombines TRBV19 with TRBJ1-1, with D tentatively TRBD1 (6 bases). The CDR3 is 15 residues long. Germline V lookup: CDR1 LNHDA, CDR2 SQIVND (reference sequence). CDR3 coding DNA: TGTGCCAGTAGTTTAGACGACAGGTTGGACACTGAAGCTTTCTTT. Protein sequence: CASSLDDRLDTEAFF.

For the CDR3, the DNA is TGTGCCACTGCGTCCACCAGGGGTTCTGACGAGCAGTACTTC. As protein: CATASTRGSDEQYF. The V gene is TRBV27, the J gene TRBJ2-7; a weak D match, TRBD1 (6 bases). The CDR3 extends over 14 amino acids. The germline V gene encodes CDR1 MNHEY and CDR2 SMNVEV (reference sequence). Trimming removed 10 bases from V and 5 bases from J, with 21 bases in between.

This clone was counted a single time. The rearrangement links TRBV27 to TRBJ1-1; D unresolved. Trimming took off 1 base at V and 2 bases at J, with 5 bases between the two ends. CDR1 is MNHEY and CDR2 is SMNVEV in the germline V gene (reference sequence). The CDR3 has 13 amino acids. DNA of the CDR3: TGTGCCAGCAGTTTATTCTTAAACACTGAAGCTTTCTTT. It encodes CASSLFLNTEAFF.

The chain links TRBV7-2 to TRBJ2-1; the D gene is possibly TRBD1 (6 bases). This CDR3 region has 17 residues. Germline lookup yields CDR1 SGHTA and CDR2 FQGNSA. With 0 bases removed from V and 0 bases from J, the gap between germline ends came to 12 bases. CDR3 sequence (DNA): TGTGCCAGCAGCTTAGCCAGGGGCCTTAGCTCCTACAATGAGCAGTTCTTC. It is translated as CASSLARGLSSYNEQFF.

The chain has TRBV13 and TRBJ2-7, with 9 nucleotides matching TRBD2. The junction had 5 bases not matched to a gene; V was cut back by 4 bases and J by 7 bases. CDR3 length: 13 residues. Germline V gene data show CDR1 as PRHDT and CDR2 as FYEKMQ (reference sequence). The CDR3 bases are TGTGCCAGCAGCTCGGGACTAGCTTTTGAGCAGTACTTC. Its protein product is CASSSGLAFEQYF.

The CDR3 loop reads CASSQVYEQFF. In nucleotides, the CDR3 is TGCGCCAGCAGCCAAGTATATGAGCAGTTCTTC. This chain connects TRBV4-1 to TRBJ2-1, with D uncertain. Trimming pared 1 base from V and 8 bases from J, leaving 3 bases between. The CDR3 is 11 residues long. Germline-derived CDR1 and CDR2 are MGHRA and YSYEKL.

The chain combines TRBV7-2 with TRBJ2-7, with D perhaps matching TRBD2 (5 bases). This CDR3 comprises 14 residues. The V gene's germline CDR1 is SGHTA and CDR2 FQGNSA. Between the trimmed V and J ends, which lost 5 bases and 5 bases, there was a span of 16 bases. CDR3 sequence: CASSQLRSGNEQYF. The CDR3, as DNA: TGTGCCAGCAGCCAATTAAGGTCGGGGAACGAGCAGTACTTC.

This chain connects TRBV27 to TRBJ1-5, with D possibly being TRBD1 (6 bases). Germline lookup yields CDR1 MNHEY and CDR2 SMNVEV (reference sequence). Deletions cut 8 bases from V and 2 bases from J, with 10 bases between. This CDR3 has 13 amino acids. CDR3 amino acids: CASARGRNQPQHF. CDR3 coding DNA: TGTGCCAGCGCCAGGGGTCGCAATCAGCCCCAGCATTTT.

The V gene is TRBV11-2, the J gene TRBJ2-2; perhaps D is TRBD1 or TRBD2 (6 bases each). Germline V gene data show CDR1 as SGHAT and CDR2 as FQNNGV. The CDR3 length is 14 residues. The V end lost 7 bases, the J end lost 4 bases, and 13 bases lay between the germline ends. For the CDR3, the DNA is TGTGCCAGCATTAACGGGGGCTTCACCGGGGAGCTGTTTTTT. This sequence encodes CASINGGFTGELFF.

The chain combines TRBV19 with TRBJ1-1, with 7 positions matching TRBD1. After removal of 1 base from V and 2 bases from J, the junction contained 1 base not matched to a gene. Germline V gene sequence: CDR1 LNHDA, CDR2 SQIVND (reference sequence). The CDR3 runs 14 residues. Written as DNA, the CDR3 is TGTGCCAGTAGTATAGGGACAGGAAACACTGAAGCTTTCTTT. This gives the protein CASSIGTGNTEAFF.

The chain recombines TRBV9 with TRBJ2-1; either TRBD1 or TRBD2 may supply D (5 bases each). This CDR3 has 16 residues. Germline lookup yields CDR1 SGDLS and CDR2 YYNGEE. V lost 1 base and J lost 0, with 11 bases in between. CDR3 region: CASSVLGENSYNEQFF. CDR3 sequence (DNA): TGTGCCAGCAGCGTACTGGGGGAAAACTCCTACAATGAGCAGTTCTTC.

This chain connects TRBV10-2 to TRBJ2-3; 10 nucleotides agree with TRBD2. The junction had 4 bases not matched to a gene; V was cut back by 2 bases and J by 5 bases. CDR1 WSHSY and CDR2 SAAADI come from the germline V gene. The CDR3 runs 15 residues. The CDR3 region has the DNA TGCGCCAGCAGTGAGGAGCGGGGGGGCTTAGATACGCAGTATTTT. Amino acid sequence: CASSEERGGLDTQYF.